This T cell receptor beta chain was recovered during a study of blood T cell repertoires in COVID-19. Overall study context: Researchers got acute and convalescent COVID-19 samples from the United States, Italy and Spain. The cDNA or gDNA used as material had been derived from T cells, B-cell-depleted T cells, or PBMCs.

About this clone: A junction end diverges from the germline sequence, so it may reflect a read error.

The CDR3 loop spans 13 amino acids. The germline V gene has CDR1 LGHDT and CDR2 YNNKEL (reference sequence). Per the authors' pipeline: Reference gene primer amplification in the assay estimated nucleated cell counts. Clones were sequenced by immunoSEQ multiplex PCR, and TCRdb holds only the in-frame ones, with some missing. That table is the source of V, J and clone size, and D and trimming were worked out from the DNA. The sample records about 33,000 clones, around 80% being singletons. The clonotype originates from a man aged 70 or older with acute or convalescent COVID-19. The chain is built from TRBV3-1 (or the pseudogene TRBV3-2) and TRBJ1-2, with a possible D match to TRBD1 (6 bases). The specimen was peripheral blood. The chain's CDR3 is CASRQDFRGGYTF. Written as DNA, the CDR3 is TGTGCCAGCAGACAAGATTTCAGGGGAGGCTACACCTTC.